The 8 T cell receptor beta chains in this list originate from one sample, sequenced in a study of cytomegalovirus exposure and HLA in healthy donors. Primers for the PCR totalled 60 Vbeta and 13 Jbeta. Using immunoSEQ multiplex PCR, the repertoire was profiled, and TCRdb retains in-frame clones only, with some absent. The sample includes 120,000 or so clones, roughly 72% of them seen just once. The sequencing sample was made of PBMCs. These receptors came from a man aged 35 to 55 in good health and CMV-seropositive.

This chain uses TRBV6-1 with TRBJ2-5, with TRBD1 matching 8 bases. The CDR3 length is 15 residues. The V gene's germline CDR1 is MNHNS and CDR2 SASEGT. J gave up 6 bases and V 6 bases, and 12 bases lay outside the gene matches. CDR3 residues: CASSQRQGAGKTQYF. DNA for the CDR3: TGTGCCAGCAGCCAAAGGCAGGGGGCAGGAAAGACCCAGTACTTC.

The rearrangement joins TRBV9 to TRBJ2-5, with D maybe TRBD2 (6 bases). The CDR3 sequence is 14 residues long. Germline CDR1 is SGDLS and CDR2 is YYNGEE. Between the trimmed V and J ends, which lost 4 bases and 5 bases, there was a span of 15 bases. This CDR3 reads CASSLRLGGETQYF. In nucleotides, the CDR3 is TGTGCCAGCAGCTTAAGACTAGGTGGGGAGACCCAGTACTTC.

V usage is TRBV9 and J usage is TRBJ1-4; 8 bases are shared with TRBD1. This CDR3 is 16 amino acids long. Germline V lookup: CDR1 SGDLS, CDR2 YYNGEE. V dropped 0 bases and J dropped 0; count of bases not matched to a gene: 1. This CDR3 is CASSVGTGSTNEKLFF. The DNA of the CDR3 is TGTGCCAGCAGCGTAGGGACAGGGTCAACTAATGAAAAACTGTTTTTT.

The gene calls are TRBV18 and TRBJ1-2; D may be TRBD1 (5 bases). Trimming took off 2 bases at V and 3 bases at J, with 7 bases between the two ends. CDR1 KGHSH and CDR2 LQKENI come from the germline V gene. The CDR3 has 13 residues. Here the CDR3 DNA reads TGTGCCAGCTCACCAGGGGCGGACTATGGCTACACCTTC. Amino acids: CASSPGADYGYTF.

This clone has just a few counts. The chain has TRBV6-5 and TRBJ2-1, with 12 nucleotides matching TRBD2. The CDR3 extends over 15 amino acids. The trim removed 4 bases at V and 4 bases at J, leaving 2 bases unmatched. The germline CDR1 and CDR2 sequences are MNHEY and SVGAGI. In nucleotides, the CDR3 is TGTGCCAGCAGTTGGGGGACTAGCGGGTACAATGAGCAGTTCTTC. Its protein is CASSWGTSGYNEQFF.

The CDR3 DNA follows: TGCGCCAGCAATGAGCCACCCGATGAGCAGTTCTTC. Protein product: CASNEPPDEQFF. This chain links TRBV5-1 with TRBJ2-1; no definite D call. The CDR3 loop spans 12 amino acids. Germline V gene lookup returns CDR1 SGHRS and CDR2 YFSETQ. Trimming took 6 bases from V and 8 from J, leaving 12 bases between them.

This clone was picked up a small number of times. The chain carries TRBV13 and TRBJ2-7, with TRBD1 matching 9 bases. Germline CDR1 is PRHDT and CDR2 is FYEKMQ (reference sequence). V shed 5 bases and J 4 bases; nucleotides not matched to a gene: 6. This CDR3 comprises 14 residues. The DNA for the CDR3 is TGTGCCAGCAGCCGACGGGACAGGGTATACGAGCAGTACTTC. Encoded protein: CASSRRDRVYEQYF. The variable domain in full, completed from reference TRBV13 and TRBJ2-7, reads AAGVIQSPRHLIKEKRETATLKCYPIPRHDTVYWYQQGPGQDPQFLISFYEKMQSDKGSIPDRFSAQQFSDYHSELNMSSLELGDSALYFCASSRRDRVYEQYFGPGTRLTVT.

The chain combines TRBV29-1 with TRBJ2-6; maybe TRBD2 (5 bases). CDR1 and CDR2 (germline): SQVTM, ANQGSEA. The V end lost 7 bases, the J end lost 2 bases, and 6 bases lay between the germline ends. The CDR3 is 12 residues long. In DNA form, the CDR3 reads TGCAGCGCGGAGGCTGGGGCCAACGTCCTGACTTTC. Translation: CSAEAGANVLTF.